Shown below are 31 T cell receptor beta chains from a single sample sequenced in a study of patients and donors after allogeneic stem cell transplantation. TCRdb reprocessed the RT-PCR reads with MiXCR, giving one entry per CDR3 protein. The sample yields 920,000 or so distinct CDR3 sequences, roughly 17% seen once. The sample taken for sequencing was blood, either unsorted or a sorted T cell fraction (not recorded which). The receptors were gathered from a human donor who was either an allogeneic HSCT recipient or a stem cell or donor lymphocyte infusion donor (not recorded which). It is not recorded whose cells these are; they may come from a transplant donor.

The CDR3 DNA sequence: TGCCCGGCTAGGGCCCATGGCTACACCTTC. It translates to CPARAHGYTF. The chain is built from TRBV20-1 and TRBJ1-2, with unresolved D. CDR1 DFQATT and CDR2 SNEGSKA come from the germline V gene (reference sequence). This CDR3 comprises 10 residues.

This clonotype has just one count. The rearrangement joins TRBV2 to TRBJ2-7; D not resolved. Per the germline V gene, CDR1 is SNHLY and CDR2 is FYNNEI. The CDR3 runs 10 residues. Trimming took 1 base from V and 12 from J, leaving 7 bases between them. Written as DNA, the CDR3 is TGTGCCAGCAGTGAAGACATCCCGTACTTC. Protein product: CASSEDIPYF.

The gene calls are TRBV7-2 and TRBJ2-7; 8 positions match TRBD1. Trimming cost V 3 bases and J 5 bases; bases outside gene matches: 9. CDR3 length: 15 residues. CDR1 SGHTA and CDR2 FQGNSA come from the germline V gene. The CDR3 DNA sequence: TGTGCCAGCAGCTTTAGAGGAGGACAGGGCCACGAGCAGTACTTC. Protein sequence: CASSFRGGQGHEQYF. Using reference TRBV7-2 and TRBJ2-7 for the parts outside the CDR3, the full variable domain is GAGVSQSPSNKVTEKGKDVELRCDPISGHTALYWYRQSLGQGLEFLIYFQGNSAPDKSGLPSDRFSAERTGGSVSTLTIQRTQQEDSAVYLCASSFRGGQGHEQYFGPGTRLTVT.

This clonotype came up a few times. The chain links TRBV7-2 to TRBJ1-2; no reliable D call. The CDR3 length is 14 residues. Germline V CDR1 and CDR2: SGHTA, FQGNSA. Trimming left V 2 bases short and J 7 bases short, with 14 bases between. The CDR3 region has the DNA TGTGCCAGCAGCTTACAGCAGGTGCCCCCTGGCTACACCTTC. This codes for CASSLQQVPPGYTF.

The rearrangement uses TRBV23-1 and TRBJ2-7; 14 bases align to TRBD2. TRBV23-1 is assigned to the ORF class and has an uncertain function. This CDR3 region has 18 residues. V lost 7 bases and J lost 2; bases outside the gene matches: 13. The CDR3 loop reads CASTFGLAGGRGAYEQYF. The CDR3 DNA reads as TGCGCCAGCACCTTCGGACTAGCGGGAGGCCGAGGAGCCTACGAGCAGTACTTC.

The sample holds many counts of this clonotype. The chain recombines TRBV12-3 or TRBV12-4 with TRBJ2-2; D gene ambiguous. The CDR3 is 13 amino acids. The ends were cut back, 6 bases at V and 6 bases at J, with 11 bases in the middle. DNA for the CDR3: TGTGCCAGCAGCCGACACGAGTCCGGGGAGCTGTTTTTT. Its protein product is CASSRHESGELFF.

V is TRBV24-1 and J is TRBJ2-1; possibly TRBD1 or TRBD2 for D (5 bases each). The germline CDR1 and CDR2 sequences are KGHDR and SFDVKD. The CDR3 runs to 16 residues. V lost 0 bases, J lost 2 bases, and 10 bases lay in between. The DNA of the CDR3 is TGTGCCACCAGTGATTTGGGTGAGGGGACCTACAATGAGCAGTTCTTC. Protein: CATSDLGEGTYNEQFF.

This clonotype has at least ten counts. J is TRBJ1-1 and V is TRBV3-1, with a weak D call TRBD1 (5 bases). V lost 0 bases and J 1 base, leaving 9 bases between the germline ends. Germline assignment: CDR1 LGHDT and CDR2 YNNKEL (reference sequence). The CDR3 length is 15 residues. CDR3 nucleotide sequence: TGTGCCAGCAGCCAAGAAGGGGCAGGGAACACTGAAGCTTTCTTT. Protein sequence: CASSQEGAGNTEAFF.

This chain joins TRBV2 and TRBJ2-3; D uncertain. The CDR3 covers 14 residues. Trimming cost V 1 base and J 0 bases, with 5 bases left between them. Germline assignment: CDR1 SNHLY and CDR2 FYNNEI. The CDR3 reads CASSEVLSTDTQYF. Here the CDR3 DNA reads TGTGCCAGCAGTGAAGTACTTAGCACAGATACGCAGTATTTT.

This chain connects TRBV20-1 to TRBJ1-1; D gene ambiguous. This CDR3 is built from 14 residues. CDR1 and CDR2 (germline): DFQATT, SNEGSKA (reference sequence). V was pared by 5 bases and J by 0 bases, with 13 bases between. The CDR3 protein is CSAAGTDLNTEAFF. CDR3 bases: TGCAGTGCTGCCGGAACGGATTTGAACACTGAAGCTTTCTTT.

This chain joins TRBV29-1 and TRBJ1-2; maybe TRBD1 (6 bases). The CDR3 contains 14 residues. V gave up 5 bases and J gave up 4 bases, with 17 bases separating them. Germline V gene lookup returns CDR1 SQVTM and CDR2 ANQGSEA. Here the CDR3 DNA reads TGCAGCGTTAAGGGGGGCAGCCTGCCCTATGGCTACACCTTC. Translated, it gives CSVKGGSLPYGYTF.

This sequence joins TRBV5-5 and TRBJ2-5, with D maybe TRBD2 (6 bases). The germline V and J ends were trimmed by 4 bases and 0 bases, with 19 bases remaining between them. From germline, CDR1 is SGHKS and CDR2 YYEKEE (reference sequence). The CDR3 covers 17 residues. The CDR3: CASSLPRGLPHQETQYF. Here the CDR3 DNA reads TGTGCCAGCAGCCTTCCGCGGGGACTGCCTCACCAAGAGACCCAGTACTTC.

This clonotype was recorded a few times. The rearrangement uses TRBV2 and TRBJ2-2, with 8 nucleotides matching TRBD1. J gave up 0 bases and V 6 bases, and 9 bases lay outside the gene matches. This CDR3 comprises 17 residues. Germline V gene lookup returns CDR1 SNHLY and CDR2 FYNNEI. The CDR3 region has the DNA TGTGCCAGCAGAAGCGGACAGGGTCCCGCGAACACCGGGGAGCTGTTTTTT. This translates into CASRSGQGPANTGELFF.

This clonotype was counted between two and nine times. V gene TRBV6-2 or TRBV6-3 combines with J gene TRBJ1-1; possible D gene TRBD1, 6 bases. The V gene's germline CDR1 is MNHEY and CDR2 SVGEGT. Trimming left V 2 bases short and J 0 bases short, with 19 bases between. CDR3 length equals 18 residues. The CDR3 loop reads CASSYGSGTTPMNTEAFF. CDR3 DNA sequence: TGTGCCAGCAGTTACGGTTCCGGGACAACCCCCATGAACACTGAAGCTTTCTTT.

CDR3 amino acids: CASSISGGNYEQYF. CDR3 nucleotides: TGTGCCAGCAGCATTAGCGGGGGCAACTACGAGCAGTACTTC. V usage is TRBV11-2 and J usage is TRBJ2-7, with 9 bases that match TRBD2. Germline V gives CDR1 SGHAT, CDR2 FQNNGV. The CDR3 length is 14 residues. V shed 5 bases, J shed 3 bases, and the junction held 5 bases outside the gene matches.

The table lists this clonotype with a count of one. This chain links TRBV20-1 with TRBJ2-1; D unresolved. The CDR3 is made up of 13 amino acids. V dropped 4 bases and J dropped 5 bases, with 12 bases sitting between them. Germline assignment: CDR1 DFQATT and CDR2 SNEGSKA (reference sequence). CDR3 residues: CSANPGTHNEQFF. As DNA, the CDR3 is TGCAGTGCTAACCCCGGAACACACAATGAGCAGTTCTTC.

The chain's CDR3 is CASSLPGIRGYTF. In nucleotides, the CDR3 is TGTGCCAGCAGCTTGCCCGGGATACGTGGCTACACCTTC. The chain uses TRBV5-5 and TRBJ1-2; D unclear. The CDR3 extends over 13 amino acids. Trimming pared 1 base from V and 7 bases from J, leaving 11 bases between. Germline CDR1 and CDR2: SGHKS and YYEKEE (reference sequence).

CDR3 protein: CASSHLSQGTNNEQFF. In DNA, the CDR3 is TGCGCCAGCAGCCATTTATCTCAGGGGACCAACAATGAGCAGTTCTTC. This chain links TRBV4-1 with TRBJ2-1; the D gene is possibly TRBD1 (6 bases). V was shortened by 3 bases and J by 5 bases, with 17 bases between the two germline ends. Germline assignment: CDR1 MGHRA and CDR2 YSYEKL. This CDR3 has 16 amino acids.

The chain is built from TRBV13 and TRBJ1-1; D gene ambiguous. Germline assignment: CDR1 PRHDT and CDR2 FYEKMQ (reference sequence). V was shortened by 2 bases and J by 6 bases, with 22 bases between the two germline ends. The CDR3 sequence is 17 residues long. The CDR3 spells CASSLTLVGVSWSEAFF. The CDR3 DNA is TGTGCCAGCAGCTTAACCCTTGTTGGGGTAAGTTGGTCTGAAGCTTTCTTT. Using reference TRBV13 and TRBJ1-1 for the parts outside the CDR3, the full variable domain is AAGVIQSPRHLIKEKRETATLKCYPIPRHDTVYWYQQGPGQDPQFLISFYEKMQSDKGSIPDRFSAQQFSDYHSELNMSSLELGDSALYFCASSLTLVGVSWSEAFFGQGTRLTVV.

The chain recombines TRBV20-1 with TRBJ2-7, with TRBD1 matching 8 bases. With 6 bases clipped from V and 2 bases from J, the junction kept 6 bases outside the gene matches. The germline V gene has CDR1 DFQATT and CDR2 SNEGSKA (reference sequence). The CDR3 runs to 13 residues. The CDR3 DNA follows: TGCAGTGCGAGACAGGGGAACACCTACGAGCAGTACTTC. This gives the protein CSARQGNTYEQYF.

This clonotype was detected only a few times. The chain couples TRBV14 to TRBJ1-4; D not resolved. This CDR3 comprises 14 residues. V was shortened by 2 bases and J by 4 bases, with 8 bases between the two germline ends. Germline V gene lookup returns CDR1 SGHDN and CDR2 FVKESK. Here the CDR3 reads CASSQRRFNEKLFF. CDR3 sequence (DNA): TGTGCCAGCAGCCAACGGCGGTTTAATGAAAAACTGTTTTTT. The whole variable domain, filled in from reference TRBV14 and TRBJ1-4, reads EAGVTQFPSHSVIEKGQTVTLRCDPISGHDNLYWYRRVMGKEIKFLLHFVKESKQDESGMPNNRFLAERTGGTYSTLKVQPAELEDSGVYFCASSQRRFNEKLFFGSGTQLSVL.

This clonotype was counted between two and nine times. The DNA of the CDR3 is TGTGCCAGCAGTTTTGCCGGGCCCAACTATGGCTACACCTTC. Protein: CASSFAGPNYGYTF. The J gene is TRBJ1-2, the V gene TRBV12-3 or TRBV12-4, with D unclear. V lost 3 bases to trimming and J lost 2 bases, with 10 bases between them. CDR3 length: 14 residues.

This rearrangement joins TRBV6-1 to TRBJ2-1; 12 bases map to TRBD2. This CDR3 is 17 amino acids long. With 6 bases clipped from V and 4 bases from J, the junction kept 10 bases outside the gene matches. The germline CDR1 and CDR2 sequences are MNHNS and SASEGT. In DNA form, the CDR3 reads TGTGCCAGCAGCCCCGGGACTAGCGGGCCGCAATACAATGAGCAGTTCTTC. The encoded protein is CASSPGTSGPQYNEQFF.

The genes are TRBV7-6 and TRBJ2-7; TRBD1 might be the D (6 bases). The CDR3 length is 17 residues. Between the trimmed V and J ends, which lost 1 base and 3 bases, there was a span of 19 bases. In germline, CDR1 is SGHVS, CDR2 FNYEAQ. The CDR3 sequence: CASSLEDLNNRVYEQYF. In nucleotides, the CDR3 is TGTGCCAGCAGCTTAGAAGATTTAAACAACAGGGTCTACGAGCAGTACTTC.

This clonotype was counted a few times. The chain employs TRBV24-1 and TRBJ2-1, with 12 bases aligning to TRBD2. Germline V CDR1 and CDR2: KGHDR, SFDVKD. Losses at the gene ends were 5 bases for V and 3 bases for J; bases not matched to a gene: 4. This CDR3 comprises 16 residues. The CDR3 DNA follows: TGTGCCACCAGTGGACTAGCGGGGGACCTCTACAATGAGCAGTTCTTC. This codes for CATSGLAGDLYNEQFF.

This clonotype was counted between two and nine times. CDR3 loop: CSASQYGGNTYEQYF. DNA of the CDR3: TGCAGTGCTAGCCAATACGGGGGAAATACCTACGAGCAGTACTTC. This chain connects TRBV20-1 to TRBJ2-7; the D gene is possibly TRBD2 (6 bases). Germline-derived CDR1 and CDR2 are DFQATT and SNEGSKA (reference sequence). The CDR3 is made up of 15 amino acids. The ends were cut back, 3 bases at V and 2 bases at J, with 17 bases in the middle.

This clonotype appeared once. The chain uses TRBV19 and TRBJ2-1; no clear D. The germline V gene has CDR1 LNHDA and CDR2 SQIVND (reference sequence). V lost 3 bases and J lost 5, with 8 bases in between. The CDR3 covers 13 residues. CDR3 loop: CASSISDNNEQFF. In DNA form, the CDR3 reads TGTGCCAGTAGTATCAGCGATAACAATGAGCAGTTCTTC.

The chain is built from TRBV4-1 and TRBJ1-4; no clear D. Germline V gene sequence: CDR1 MGHRA, CDR2 YSYEKL. This CDR3 is 17 amino acids long. The V end lost 0 bases, the J end lost 0 bases, and 11 bases lay between the germline ends. This CDR3 reads CASSQDSSRATNEKLFF. CDR3 DNA sequence: TGCGCCAGCAGCCAAGATAGTTCCCGAGCAACTAATGAAAAACTGTTTTTT.

In its sample, this clonotype was seen a few times. The chain couples TRBV3-1 to TRBJ2-3; 9 positions agree with TRBD2. This CDR3 has 17 residues. Per germline, CDR1 LGHDT and CDR2 YNNKEL (reference sequence). V shed 4 bases, J shed 0 bases, and the junction held 8 bases outside the gene matches. The CDR3 DNA is TGTGCCAGCAGCCCCAGGCCGAGCGGGAGGAGCACAGATACGCAGTATTTT. This gives the protein CASSPRPSGRSTDTQYF.

The chain couples TRBV4-3 to TRBJ1-5; 7 bases match TRBD1. V lost 1 base and J lost 6; bases outside the gene matches: 9. In germline, CDR1 is LGHNA, CDR2 YSLEER. The CDR3 totals 16 residues. This chain's CDR3 is CASSQVYRGLGQPQHF. The CDR3 nucleotides are TGCGCCAGCAGCCAAGTATACAGGGGCTTGGGTCAGCCCCAGCATTTT.

This clonotype was observed a handful of times. The chain joins TRBV12-3 or TRBV12-4 to TRBJ2-5; D gene uncertain. The CDR3 consists of 12 residues. V lost 10 bases and J lost 1, with 10 bases in between. CDR3 coding DNA: TGTGCCACTCGACGGGCCCAAGAGACCCAGTACTTC. Its translation is CATRRAQETQYF.